This T cell receptor beta chain is drawn from a study of T cells in Graves' hyperthyroidism and ophthalmopathy. RNA transcripts were the template for amplifying TCR beta CDR3 regions. Researchers ran a first-round RT-PCR on the TCR CDR3 using the HTBI primer set. From the multiplex PCR reads, TCRdb called clonotypes with MiXCR, one entry per CDR3 protein. The data hold some 500,000 distinct CDR3 sequences, with around an eighth observed a single time. Stable disease denoted Graves' hyperthyroidism without ophthalmopathy progression within 18 months. An approximately 9.4 ml volume of fresh peripheral blood provided the PBMCs. Trimming pared 5 bases from V and 11 bases from J, leaving 15 bases between. The CDR3 is made up of 12 amino acids. Germline V gene data show CDR1 as LGHDT and CDR2 as YNNKEL (reference sequence). This clonotype has only a few counts.

Sample: blood. The rearrangement joins TRBV3-1 to TRBJ1-1, with D possibly being TRBD1 (6 bases). The receptor was isolated from a woman younger than 30 with Graves' hyperthyroidism. The CDR3 sequence: CASSGVGAPAFF. As DNA, the CDR3 is TGTGCCAGCAGCGGGGTGGGGGCCCCGGCTTTCTTT.